This TCR beta chain was documented in a study of CD8 T cells in ankylosing spondylitis. Study conclusions and caveats: Apparently characteristic of ankylosing spondylitis blood was a TCR beta motif (about eight highly homologous variants). According to the report, clones linked to the disease were significantly enriched in matched synovial fluid samples taken from ankylosing spondylitis patients.

This clonotype was counted between two and nine times. Antigen specificity is unknown. V was shortened by 3 bases and J by 9 bases, with 15 bases between the two germline ends. The CDR3 runs 14 residues. Per germline, CDR1 MNHEY and CDR2 SMNVEV (reference sequence). Construction of TCR beta libraries was performed using quantitative 5'-RACE with molecular barcodes. TCRdb called the 5' RACE reads again in MiXCR, with one record for every CDR3 protein. This table holds approximately 35,000 distinct CDR3 sequences, approximately 10% found once. The chain uses TRBV27 and TRBJ2-1; possibly TRBD2 for D (6 bases). The source of this sequence is a male donor with ankylosing spondylitis. The sequenced sample was synovial fluid, either unsorted or a sorted T cell fraction (not recorded which). CDR3 sequence: CASSLGRLLGEQFF. CDR3 coding DNA: TGTGCCAGCAGTTTGGGGAGGTTGTTGGGTGAGCAGTTCTTC.